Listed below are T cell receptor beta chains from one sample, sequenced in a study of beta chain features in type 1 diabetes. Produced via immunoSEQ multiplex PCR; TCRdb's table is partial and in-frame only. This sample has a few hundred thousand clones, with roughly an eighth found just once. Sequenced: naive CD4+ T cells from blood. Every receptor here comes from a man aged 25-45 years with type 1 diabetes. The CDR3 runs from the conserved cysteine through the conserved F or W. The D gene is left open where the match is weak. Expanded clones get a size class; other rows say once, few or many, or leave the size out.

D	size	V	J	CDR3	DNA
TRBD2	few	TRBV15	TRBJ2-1	CATSRDGIAGNEQFF	TGTGCCACCAGCAGAGATGGGATAGCGGGGAATGAGCAGTTCTTC
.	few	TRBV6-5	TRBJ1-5	CASSRVYSNQPQHF	TGTGCCAGCAGTCGAGTCTATAGCAATCAGCCCCAGCATTTT
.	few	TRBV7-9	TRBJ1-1	CASSLEEGTEAFF	TGTGCCAGCAGCTTAGAGGAGGGCACTGAAGCTTTCTTT
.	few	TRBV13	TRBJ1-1	CASSLIRQGSTEAFF	TGTGCCAGCAGCTTAATACGGCAGGGAAGCACTGAAGCTTTCTTT
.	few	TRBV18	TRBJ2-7	CASSLGGPAEQYF	TGTGCCAGCTCACTGGGAGGACCTGCCGAGCAGTACTTC
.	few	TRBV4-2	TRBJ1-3	CASTREGSGNTIYF	TGTGCCAGCACCAGGGAGGGTTCTGGAAACACCATATATTTT
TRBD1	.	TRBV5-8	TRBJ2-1	CASSLAQGASSEQFF	TGTGCCAGCAGCTTGGCACAGGGGGCGTCGAGCGAGCAGTTCTTC
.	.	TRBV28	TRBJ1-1	CASSPGQNTEAFF	TGTGCCAGCAGTCCGGGACAGAACACTGAAGCTTTCTTT
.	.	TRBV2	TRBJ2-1	CASSVVRYNEQFF	TGTGCCAGCAGTGTGGTCAGATACAATGAGCAGTTCTTC
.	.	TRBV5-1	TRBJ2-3	CASSLEGTDTQYF	TGCGCCAGCAGCTTGGAGGGGACAGATACGCAGTATTTT
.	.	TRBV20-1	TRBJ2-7	CSASTRAEQYF	TGCAGTGCTAGCACCAGGGCGGAGCAGTACTTC
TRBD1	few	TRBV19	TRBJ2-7	CASSRQGTYEQYF	TGTGCCAGTAGCCGACAGGGTACCTACGAGCAGTACTTC
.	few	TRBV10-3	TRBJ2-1	CAIGGSYNEQFF	TGTGCCATCGGCGGGTCCTACAATGAGCAGTTCTTC
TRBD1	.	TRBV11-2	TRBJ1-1	CASSLLEWDRGSTEAFF	TGTGCCAGCAGCTTGTTGGAGTGGGACAGGGGTAGCACTGAAGCTTTCTTT
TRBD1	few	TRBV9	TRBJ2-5	CASSVSRGRETQYF	TGTGCCAGCAGCGTATCCAGGGGGCGTGAGACCCAGTACTTC
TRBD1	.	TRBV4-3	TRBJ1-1	CASSLAWGQGGTEAFF	TGCGCCAGCAGCCTTGCTTGGGGGCAGGGGGGAACTGAAGCTTTCTTT
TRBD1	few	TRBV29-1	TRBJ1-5	CSVGQINQPQHF	TGCAGCGTGGGACAGATTAATCAGCCCCAGCATTTT
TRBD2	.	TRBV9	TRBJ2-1	CASSPGTSGRGGPFF	TGTGCCAGCAGTCCCGGGACTAGCGGGAGGGGAGGGCCGTTCTTC
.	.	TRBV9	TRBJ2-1	CASSVGGQSSYNEQFF	TGTGCCAGCAGCGTTGGGGGCCAAAGCTCCTACAATGAGCAGTTCTTC
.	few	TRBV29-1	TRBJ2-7	CSAGRDMNEQYF	TGCAGCGCGGGACGGGACATGAACGAGCAGTACTTC
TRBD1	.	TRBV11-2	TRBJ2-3	CASSSRQGYTDTQYF	TGTGCCAGCAGCTCGAGACAGGGGTACACAGATACGCAGTATTTT
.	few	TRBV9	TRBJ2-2	CASSGRSTGELFF	TGTGCCAGCAGCGGGAGATCTACCGGGGAGCTGTTTTTT
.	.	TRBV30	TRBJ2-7	CAWSRDTRYGEQYF	TGTGCCTGGAGTAGGGACACGCGTTATGGGGAGCAGTACTTC
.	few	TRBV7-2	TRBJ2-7	CASSYDWSYEQYF	TGTGCCAGCAGCTACGACTGGTCCTACGAGCAGTACTTC
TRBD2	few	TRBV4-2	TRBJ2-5	CASSQETSGQETQYF	TGTGCCAGCAGCCAAGAAACTAGCGGACAAGAGACCCAGTACTTC
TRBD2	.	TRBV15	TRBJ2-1	CATSPGIAGALQEQFF	TGTGCCACCAGCCCCGGGATAGCGGGGGCCCTACAAGAGCAGTTCTTC
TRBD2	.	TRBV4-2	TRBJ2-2	CASSQSSGSGTGELFF	TGTGCCAGCAGCCAATCCAGCGGGAGTGGGACCGGGGAGCTGTTTTTT
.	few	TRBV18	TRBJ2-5	CASSPRSSYQETQYF	TGTGCCAGCTCACCACGGAGTAGCTACCAAGAGACCCAGTACTTC
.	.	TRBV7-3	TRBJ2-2	CASSSQPAGELFF	TGTGCCAGCAGTTCACAGCCCGCCGGGGAGCTGTTTTTT
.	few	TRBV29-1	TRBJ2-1	CSVVGFDYEQFF	TGCAGCGTTGTGGGTTTTGACTACGAGCAGTTCTTC
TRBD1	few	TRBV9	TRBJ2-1	CASRGDRGHEQFF	TGTGCCAGCAGAGGTGACAGGGGGCATGAGCAGTTCTTC
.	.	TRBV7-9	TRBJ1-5	CASSPQGGNQPQHF	TGTGCCAGCAGCCCCCAGGGAGGGAATCAGCCCCAGCATTTT
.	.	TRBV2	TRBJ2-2	CASSPRGADGELFF	TGTGCCAGCAGCCCTCGGGGGGCTGACGGGGAGCTGTTTTTT
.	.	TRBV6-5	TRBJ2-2	CASRGGATGELFF	TGTGCCAGCAGAGGGGGTGCCACCGGGGAGCTGTTTTTT
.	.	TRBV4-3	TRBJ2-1	CASSQERMEGSYNEQFF	TGCGCCAGCAGCCAAGAAAGAATGGAGGGATCCTACAATGAGCAGTTCTTC
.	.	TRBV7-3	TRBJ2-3	CASSLKIRDTQYF	TGTGCCAGCAGCTTAAAAATACGGGATACGCAGTATTTT
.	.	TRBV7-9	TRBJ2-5	CASSLGSQETQYF	TGTGCCAGCAGCTTAGGGAGTCAAGAGACCCAGTACTTC
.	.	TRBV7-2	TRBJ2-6	CASSPFSGANVLTF	TGTGCCAGCAGCCCCTTTTCTGGGGCCAACGTCCTGACTTTC
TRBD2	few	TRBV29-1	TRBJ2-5	CSVETSASGETQYF	TGCAGCGTTGAAACTAGCGCAAGCGGTGAGACCCAGTACTTC
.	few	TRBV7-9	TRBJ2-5	CASSPQTGQETQYF	TGTGCCAGCAGCCCTCAGACAGGACAAGAGACCCAGTACTTC
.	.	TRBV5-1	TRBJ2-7	CASSSGVEQYF	TGCGCCAGCTCCTCGGGAGTCGAGCAGTACTTC
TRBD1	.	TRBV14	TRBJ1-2	CASSPRTGWDGYTF	TGTGCCAGCAGCCCTCGGACAGGGTGGGATGGCTACACCTTC
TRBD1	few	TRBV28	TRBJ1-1	CASSYPGQGKTEAFF	TGTGCCAGCAGTTACCCGGGACAGGGTAAAACTGAAGCTTTCTTT
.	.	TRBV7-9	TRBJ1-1	CASSRYRVGVAFF	TGTGCCAGCAGCCGTTACAGGGTTGGCGTAGCTTTCTTT
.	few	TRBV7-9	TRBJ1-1	CASSLVAGLLTEAFF	TGTGCCAGCAGCTTAGTAGCAGGGTTATTAACTGAAGCTTTCTTT
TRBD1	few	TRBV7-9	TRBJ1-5	CASSPTGTGSNQPQHF	TGTGCCAGCAGCCCAACCGGGACAGGATCCAATCAGCCCCAGCATTTT
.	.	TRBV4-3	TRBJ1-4	CASSQDSPIRNYNEKLFF	TGCGCCAGCAGCCAAGATTCCCCGATCCGGAACTATAATGAAAAACTGTTTTTT
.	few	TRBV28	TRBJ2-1	CASSLWRGSAYNEQFF	TGTGCCAGCAGTTTATGGCGAGGGTCGGCCTACAATGAGCAGTTCTTC